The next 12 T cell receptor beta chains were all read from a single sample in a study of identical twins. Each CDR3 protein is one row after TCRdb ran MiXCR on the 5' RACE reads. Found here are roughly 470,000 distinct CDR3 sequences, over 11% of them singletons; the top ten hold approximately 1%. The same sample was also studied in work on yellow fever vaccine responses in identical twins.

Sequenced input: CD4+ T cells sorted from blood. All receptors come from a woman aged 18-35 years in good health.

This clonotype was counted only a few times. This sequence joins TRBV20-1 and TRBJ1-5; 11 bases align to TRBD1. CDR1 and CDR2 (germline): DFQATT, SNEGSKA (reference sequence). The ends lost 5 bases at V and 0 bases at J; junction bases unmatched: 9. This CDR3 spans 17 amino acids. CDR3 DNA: TGCAGTGCTTTAGGACAGGGGGCAGGACTTAGCAATCAGCCCCAGCATTTT. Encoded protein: CSALGQGAGLSNQPQHF.

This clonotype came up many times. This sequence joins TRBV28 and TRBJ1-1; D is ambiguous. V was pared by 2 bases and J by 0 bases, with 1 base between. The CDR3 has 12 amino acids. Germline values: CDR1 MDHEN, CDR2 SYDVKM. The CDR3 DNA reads TGTGCCAGCAGTTTACTGAACACTGAAGCTTTCTTT. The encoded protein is CASSLLNTEAFF.

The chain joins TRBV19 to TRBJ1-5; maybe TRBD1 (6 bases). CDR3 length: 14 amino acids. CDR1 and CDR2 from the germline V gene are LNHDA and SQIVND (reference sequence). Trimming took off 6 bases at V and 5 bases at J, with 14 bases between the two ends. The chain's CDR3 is CASSSTGPDQPQHF. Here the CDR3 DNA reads TGTGCCAGTAGCTCGACAGGCCCGGATCAGCCCCAGCATTTT.

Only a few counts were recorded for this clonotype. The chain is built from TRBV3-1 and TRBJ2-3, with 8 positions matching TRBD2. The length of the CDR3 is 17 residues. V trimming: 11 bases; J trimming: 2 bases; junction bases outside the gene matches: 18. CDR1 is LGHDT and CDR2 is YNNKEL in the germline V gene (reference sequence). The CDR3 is CASCQDAGGHSTDTQYF. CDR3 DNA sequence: TGTGCCTCCTGCCAAGACGCGGGGGGCCACTCCACAGATACGCAGTATTTT.

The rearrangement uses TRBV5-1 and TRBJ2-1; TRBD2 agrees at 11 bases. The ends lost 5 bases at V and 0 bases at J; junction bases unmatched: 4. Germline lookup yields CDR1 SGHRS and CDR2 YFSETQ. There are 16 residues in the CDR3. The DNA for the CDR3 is TGCGCCAGCAGTCTAGCGGGAGGTATCTCCTACAATGAGCAGTTCTTC. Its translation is CASSLAGGISYNEQFF.

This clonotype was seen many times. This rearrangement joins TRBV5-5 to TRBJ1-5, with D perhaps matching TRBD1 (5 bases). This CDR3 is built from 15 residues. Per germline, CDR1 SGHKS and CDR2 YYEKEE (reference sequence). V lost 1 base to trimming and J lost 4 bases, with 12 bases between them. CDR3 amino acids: CASSLTPGINQPQHF. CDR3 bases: TGTGCCAGCAGCTTGACGCCAGGGATTAATCAGCCCCAGCATTTT.

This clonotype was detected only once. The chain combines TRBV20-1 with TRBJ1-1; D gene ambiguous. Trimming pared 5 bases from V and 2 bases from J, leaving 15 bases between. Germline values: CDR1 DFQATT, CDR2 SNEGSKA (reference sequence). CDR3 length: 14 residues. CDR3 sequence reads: CSAPPAGKNTEAFF. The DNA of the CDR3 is TGCAGTGCTCCCCCGGCGGGAAAAAACACTGAAGCTTTCTTT.

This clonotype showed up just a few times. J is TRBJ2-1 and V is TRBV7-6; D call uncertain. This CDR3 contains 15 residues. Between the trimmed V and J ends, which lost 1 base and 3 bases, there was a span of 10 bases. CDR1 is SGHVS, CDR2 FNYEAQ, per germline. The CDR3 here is CASSLVPSHYNEQFF. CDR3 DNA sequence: TGTGCCAGCAGCTTAGTACCGTCCCACTACAATGAGCAGTTCTTC.

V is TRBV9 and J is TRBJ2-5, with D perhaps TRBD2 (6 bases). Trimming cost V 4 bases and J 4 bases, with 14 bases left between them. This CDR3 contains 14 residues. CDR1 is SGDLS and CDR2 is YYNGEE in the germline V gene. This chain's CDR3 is CASSFRLETETQYF. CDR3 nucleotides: TGTGCCAGCAGCTTCCGACTAGAGACAGAGACCCAGTACTTC.

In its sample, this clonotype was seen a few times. This chain's CDR3 is CASKSGGITGELFF. The CDR3 DNA is TGTGCCAGCAAGTCAGGGGGCATAACCGGGGAGCTGTTTTTT. The rearrangement uses TRBV6-1 and TRBJ2-2; TRBD1 aligns across 8 bases. V gave up 7 bases and J gave up 5 bases; unmatched junction bases: 6. CDR3 length: 14 amino acids. Per the germline V gene, CDR1 is MNHNS and CDR2 is SASEGT.

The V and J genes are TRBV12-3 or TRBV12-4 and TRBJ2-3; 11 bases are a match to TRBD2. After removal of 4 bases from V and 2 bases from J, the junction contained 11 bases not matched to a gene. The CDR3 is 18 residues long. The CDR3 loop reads CASSSGRTSGYNTDTQYF. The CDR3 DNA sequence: TGTGCCAGCAGTTCCGGCCGGACTAGCGGGTATAACACAGATACGCAGTATTTT.

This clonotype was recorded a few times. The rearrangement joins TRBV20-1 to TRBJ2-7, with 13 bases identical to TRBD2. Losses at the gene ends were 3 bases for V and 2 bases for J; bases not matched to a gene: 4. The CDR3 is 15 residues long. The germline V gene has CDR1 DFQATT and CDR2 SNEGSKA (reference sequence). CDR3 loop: CSASPGLAGTYEQYF. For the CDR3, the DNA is TGCAGTGCTAGCCCGGGACTAGCGGGAACCTACGAGCAGTACTTC.